Reported below is one T cell receptor (beta chain). This sample is drawn from a study of blood T cell repertoires in COVID-19. Study information: Sites across the United States, Italy and Spain contributed samples from acute and convalescent COVID-19. PBMCs, B-cell-depleted T cells, or T cells were the source of the cDNA or gDNA that made up the material.

Trimming stripped 3 bases from V and 2 bases from J, with 13 bases between. The germline V gene encodes CDR1 KGHSH and CDR2 LQKENI. CDR3 size: 15 residues. Authors' data handling: Amplification of reference gene primers was used by the study to estimate nucleated cell counts. TCRdb keeps only in-frame clones here, not all; method: immunoSEQ multiplex PCR. V and J calls and clone size are given by that table; D and trimming were obtained from the DNA. The table records roughly 340,000 clones, more than 70% of them present only once. Participant ages covered roughly 18 to 89 years across about two dozen US areas.

The receptor was derived from a man in his forties in a cohort exposed to, infected with or recovered from COVID-19 (not recorded which). Sequencing was done on a sample of PBMCs or T cells enriched from blood (not recorded which). This chain joins TRBV18 and TRBJ1-2; weak D call: TRBD1 (6 bases). The CDR3 sequence is CASSPDSGRNYGYTF. CDR3 nucleotide sequence: TGTGCCAGCTCACCGGACAGCGGGAGGAACTATGGCTACACCTTC.